This T cell receptor (beta chain) stems from a study of human T cells and chemical hapten exposure. The study, taken as a whole, reports: TCRs at high frequency, those above 1 in 1000, did not change with DPC sensitization.

This clonotype was observed a handful of times. No antigen is known for it. TCRdb re-derived calls from the RACE reads in MiXCR, one entry per CDR3 protein. This table has 50,000 to 75,000 distinct CDR3 sequences, 9.5% to 11% appearing once. The CDR3 has 13 residues. V lost 1 base and J 3 bases, leaving 6 bases between the germline ends. Germline CDR1 is SNHLY and CDR2 is FYNNEI. As to time point: patch test 3, about 24 weeks after DPC sensitization. Sample treatment: therapeutic diphenylcyclopropenone sensitization with weekly scalp DPC. Investigators collected blood before applying each patch test. The study enrolled 18 to 70-year-old alopecia patients suitable for DPC.

J is TRBJ1-2 and V is TRBV2, with D unresolved. Here the sequenced sample was whole blood, taken in connection with sensitization to the hapten diphenylcyclopropenone (DPC). This receptor was obtained from a woman aged 30 to 39 with alopecia areata. Some clones in this sample may be carry-over from other donors' samples. The CDR3 is CASSEGQYYGYTF. CDR3 DNA: TGTGCCAGCAGTGAAGGGCAGTACTATGGCTACACCTTC.